The T cell receptor beta chain under discussion was sequenced for a study of PD-L1 blockade in urothelial cancer. Study as a whole: Atezolizumab 1,200 mg was given intravenously every 3 weeks, starting 2014. Analyzed time points were 3 weeks (second dose) and 6 weeks after therapy began. A median of about 130,000 T cells was found in the blood samples.

Notes on this clone: What it recognizes is unknown.

The assay was immunoSEQ multiplex PCR, and TCRdb's table has in-frame clones only and misses some. The sample shows roughly 44,000 clones, almost 85% of them seen only once. Regarding the study as a whole: Patients with durable benefit had greater blood expansion of tumor-associated TCR clones 3 weeks into treatment.

Trimming cost V 0 bases and J 4 bases, with 11 bases left between them. Germline loops: CDR1 SGHRS, CDR2 YFSETQ. The CDR3 contains 15 residues. The chain links TRBV5-1 to TRBJ1-5; D possibly corresponds to TRBD1 (5 bases). The sequenced sample was PBMCs, obtained around atezolizumab (anti-PD-L1) treatment. The receptor comes from a man in his 70s with urothelial cancer. The CDR3 region is CASSLGGTANQPQHF. In DNA, the CDR3 is TGCGCCAGCAGCTTGGGCGGGACGGCGAATCAGCCCCAGCATTTT.